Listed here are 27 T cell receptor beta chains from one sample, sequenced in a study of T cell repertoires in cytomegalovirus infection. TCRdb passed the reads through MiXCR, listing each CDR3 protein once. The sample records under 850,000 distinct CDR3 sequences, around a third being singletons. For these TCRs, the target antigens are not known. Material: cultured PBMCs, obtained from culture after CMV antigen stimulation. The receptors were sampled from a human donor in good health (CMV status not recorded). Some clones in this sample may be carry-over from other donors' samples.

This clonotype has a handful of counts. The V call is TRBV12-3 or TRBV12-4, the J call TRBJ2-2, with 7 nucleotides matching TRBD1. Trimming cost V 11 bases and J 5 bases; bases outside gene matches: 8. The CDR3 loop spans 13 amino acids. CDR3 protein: CASGQVLTGELFF. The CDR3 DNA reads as TGTGCCTCTGGACAGGTGTTGACCGGGGAGCTGTTTTTT.

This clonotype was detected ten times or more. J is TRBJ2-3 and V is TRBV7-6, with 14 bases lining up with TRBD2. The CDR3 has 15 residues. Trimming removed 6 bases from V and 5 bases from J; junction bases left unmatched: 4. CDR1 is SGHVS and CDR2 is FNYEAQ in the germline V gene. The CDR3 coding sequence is TGTGCCAGCAGTTTGGGACTAGCGGGAGAAGATACGCAGTATTTT. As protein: CASSLGLAGEDTQYF.

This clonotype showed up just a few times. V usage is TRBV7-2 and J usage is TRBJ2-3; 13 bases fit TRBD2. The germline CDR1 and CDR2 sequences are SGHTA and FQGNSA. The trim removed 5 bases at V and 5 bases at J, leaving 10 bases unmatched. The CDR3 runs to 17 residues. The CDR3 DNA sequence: TGTGCCAGCAGCCTGCCACTAGCGGGAGGGTTGGGAGATACGCAGTATTTT. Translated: CASSLPLAGGLGDTQYF.

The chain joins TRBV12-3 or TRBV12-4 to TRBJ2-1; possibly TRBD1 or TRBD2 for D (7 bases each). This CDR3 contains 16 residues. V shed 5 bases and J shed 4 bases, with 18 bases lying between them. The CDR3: CASSLKTGRGYNEQFF. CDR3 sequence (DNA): TGTGCCAGCAGTCTCAAGACAGGGCGGGGGTACAATGAGCAGTTCTTC.

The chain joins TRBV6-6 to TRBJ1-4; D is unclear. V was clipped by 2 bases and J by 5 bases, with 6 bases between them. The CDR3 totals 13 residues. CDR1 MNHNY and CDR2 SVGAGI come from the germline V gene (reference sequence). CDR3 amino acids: CASSYAANEKLFF. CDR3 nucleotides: TGTGCCAGCAGTTACGCGGCAAATGAAAAACTGTTTTTT.

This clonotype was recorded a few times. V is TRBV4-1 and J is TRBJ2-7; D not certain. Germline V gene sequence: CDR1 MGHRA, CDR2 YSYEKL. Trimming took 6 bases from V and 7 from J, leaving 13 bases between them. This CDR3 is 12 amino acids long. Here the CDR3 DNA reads TGCGCCAGCAGTAAGTGGCTCCTAGAGCAGTACTTC. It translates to CASSKWLLEQYF.

The CDR3 DNA follows: TGTGCCAGCAGCTTAGACAGGGGGTCGGGGGCAGATACGCAGTATTTT. It yields the protein CASSLDRGSGADTQYF. The chain uses TRBV7-8 and TRBJ2-3; 8 bases fit TRBD1. CDR3 size: 16 residues. V lost 1 base and J lost 4; bases outside the gene matches: 7. CDR1 is SGHVS and CDR2 is FQNEAQ in the germline V gene.

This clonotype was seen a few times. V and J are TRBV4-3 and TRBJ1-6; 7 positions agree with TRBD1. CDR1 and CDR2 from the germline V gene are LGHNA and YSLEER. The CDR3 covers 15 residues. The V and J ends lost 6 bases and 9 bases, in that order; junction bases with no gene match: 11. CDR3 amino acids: CASSRQGTVGSPLHF. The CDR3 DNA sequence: TGCGCCAGCAGTCGACAGGGAACGGTTGGTTCACCCCTCCACTTT.

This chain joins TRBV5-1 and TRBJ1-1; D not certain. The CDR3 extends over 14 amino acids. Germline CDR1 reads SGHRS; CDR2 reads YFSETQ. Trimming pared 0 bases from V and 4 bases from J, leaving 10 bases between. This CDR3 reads CASSLEASGTEAFF. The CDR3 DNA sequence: TGCGCCAGCAGCTTGGAGGCAAGCGGCACTGAAGCTTTCTTT.

For the CDR3, the DNA is TGTGCCAGTAGTATAGATCGCAGGGAGGGAATCTACGAGCAGTACTTC. Its translation is CASSIDRREGIYEQYF. This chain joins TRBV19 and TRBJ2-7; 7 bases agree with TRBD2. Germline V lookup: CDR1 LNHDA, CDR2 SQIVND (reference sequence). CDR3 size: 16 residues. V was clipped by 0 bases and J by 3 bases; unmatched bases: 8.

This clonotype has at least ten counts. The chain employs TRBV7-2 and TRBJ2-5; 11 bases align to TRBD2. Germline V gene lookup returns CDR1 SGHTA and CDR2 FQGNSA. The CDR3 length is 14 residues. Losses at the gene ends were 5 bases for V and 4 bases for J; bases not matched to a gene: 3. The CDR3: CASSPGTSGETQYF. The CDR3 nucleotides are TGTGCCAGCAGCCCAGGGACTAGCGGAGAGACCCAGTACTTC.

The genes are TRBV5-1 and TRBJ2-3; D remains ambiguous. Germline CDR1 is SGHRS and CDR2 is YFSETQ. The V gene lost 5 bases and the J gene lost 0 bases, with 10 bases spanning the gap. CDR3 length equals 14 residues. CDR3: CASRITPSTDTQYF. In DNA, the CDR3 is TGCGCCAGCAGAATTACCCCTAGCACAGATACGCAGTATTTT.

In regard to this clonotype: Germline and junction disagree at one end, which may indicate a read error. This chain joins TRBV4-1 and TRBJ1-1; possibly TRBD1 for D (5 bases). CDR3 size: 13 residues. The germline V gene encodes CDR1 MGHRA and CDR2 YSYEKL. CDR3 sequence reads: CATQRGLDTEAFF. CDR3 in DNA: TGTGCCACTCAGAGGGGCCTGGACACTGAAGCTTTCTTT.

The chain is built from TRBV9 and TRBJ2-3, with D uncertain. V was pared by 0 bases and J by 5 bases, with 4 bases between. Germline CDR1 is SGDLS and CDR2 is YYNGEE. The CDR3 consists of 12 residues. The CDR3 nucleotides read TGTGCCAGCAGCGTAGAAGTAGATACGCAGTATTTT. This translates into CASSVEVDTQYF.

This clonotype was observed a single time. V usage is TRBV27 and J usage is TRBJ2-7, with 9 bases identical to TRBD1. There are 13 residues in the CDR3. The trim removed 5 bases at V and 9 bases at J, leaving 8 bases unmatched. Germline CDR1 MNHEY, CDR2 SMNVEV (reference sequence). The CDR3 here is CASSPGQGLLQYF. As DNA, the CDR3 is TGTGCCAGCAGTCCTGGACAGGGGCTGTTGCAGTACTTC.

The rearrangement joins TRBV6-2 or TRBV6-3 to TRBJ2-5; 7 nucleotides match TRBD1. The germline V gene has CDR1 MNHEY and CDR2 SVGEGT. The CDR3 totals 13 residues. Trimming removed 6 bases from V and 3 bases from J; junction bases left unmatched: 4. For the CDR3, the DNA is TGTGCCAGCAGCGACAGGGTGAAAGAGACCCAGTACTTC. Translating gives CASSDRVKETQYF.

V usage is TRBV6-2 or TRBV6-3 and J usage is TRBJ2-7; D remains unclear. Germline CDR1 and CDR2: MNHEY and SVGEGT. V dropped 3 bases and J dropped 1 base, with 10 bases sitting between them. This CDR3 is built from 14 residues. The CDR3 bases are TGTGCCAGCAGTTATATCCAGGCATCCTACGAGCAGTACTTC. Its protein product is CASSYIQASYEQYF.

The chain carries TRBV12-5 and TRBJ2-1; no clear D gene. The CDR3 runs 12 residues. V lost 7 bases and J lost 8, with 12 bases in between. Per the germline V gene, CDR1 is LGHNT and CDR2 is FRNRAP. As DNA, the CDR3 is TGTGCTAGTGCCGAATCCGTGGATGAGCAGTTCTTC. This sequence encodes CASAESVDEQFF.

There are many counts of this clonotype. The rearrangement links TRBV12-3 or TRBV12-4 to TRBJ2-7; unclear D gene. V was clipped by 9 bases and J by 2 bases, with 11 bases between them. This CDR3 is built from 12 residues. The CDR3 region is CASSPGPYEQYF. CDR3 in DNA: TGTGCCAGTAGCCCTGGGCCCTACGAGCAGTACTTC.

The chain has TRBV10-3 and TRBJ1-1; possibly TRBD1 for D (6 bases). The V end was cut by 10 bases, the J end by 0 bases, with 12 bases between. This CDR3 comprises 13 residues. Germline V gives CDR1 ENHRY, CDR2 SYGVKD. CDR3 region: CATVGGLNTEAFF. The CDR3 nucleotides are TGTGCCACCGTAGGGGGACTGAACACTGAAGCTTTCTTT.

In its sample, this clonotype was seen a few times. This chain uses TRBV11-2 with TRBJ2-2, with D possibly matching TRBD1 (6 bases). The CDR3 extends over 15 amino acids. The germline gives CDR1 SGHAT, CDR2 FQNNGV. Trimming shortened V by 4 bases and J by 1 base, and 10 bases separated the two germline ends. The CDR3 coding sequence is TGTGCCAGCAGCTCCCTCAGGGGGAACACCGGGGAGCTGTTTTTT. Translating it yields CASSSLRGNTGELFF. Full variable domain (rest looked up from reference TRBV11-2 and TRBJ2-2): EAGVAQSPRYKIIEKRQSVAFWCNPISGHATLYWYQQILGQGPKLLIQFQNNGVVDDSQLPKDRFSAERLKGVDSTLKIQPAKLEDSAVYLCASSSLRGNTGELFFGEGSRLTVL.

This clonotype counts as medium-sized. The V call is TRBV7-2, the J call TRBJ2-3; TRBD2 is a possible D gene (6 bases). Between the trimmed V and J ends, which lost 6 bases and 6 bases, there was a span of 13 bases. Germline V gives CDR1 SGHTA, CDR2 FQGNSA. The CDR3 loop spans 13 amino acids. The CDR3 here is CASRPGVTDTQYF. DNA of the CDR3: TGTGCCAGCAGGCCGGGGGTGACGGATACGCAGTATTTT.

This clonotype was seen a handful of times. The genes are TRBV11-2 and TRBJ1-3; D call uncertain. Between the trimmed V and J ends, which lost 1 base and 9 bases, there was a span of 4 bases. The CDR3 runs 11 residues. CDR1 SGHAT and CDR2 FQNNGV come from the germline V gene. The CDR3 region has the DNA TGTGCCAGCAGCTTAGGTCCCACCATATATTTT. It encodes CASSLGPTIYF. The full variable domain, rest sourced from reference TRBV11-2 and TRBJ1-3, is EAGVAQSPRYKIIEKRQSVAFWCNPISGHATLYWYQQILGQGPKLLIQFQNNGVVDDSQLPKDRFSAERLKGVDSTLKIQPAKLEDSAVYLCASSLGPTIYFGEGSWLTVV.

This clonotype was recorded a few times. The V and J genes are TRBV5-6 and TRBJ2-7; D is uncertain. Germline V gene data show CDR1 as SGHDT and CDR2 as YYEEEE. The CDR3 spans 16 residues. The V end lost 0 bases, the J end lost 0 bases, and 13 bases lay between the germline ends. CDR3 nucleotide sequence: TGTGCCAGCAGCTTGGGTGTGGGGATCCTCTCCTACGAGCAGTACTTC. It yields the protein CASSLGVGILSYEQYF.

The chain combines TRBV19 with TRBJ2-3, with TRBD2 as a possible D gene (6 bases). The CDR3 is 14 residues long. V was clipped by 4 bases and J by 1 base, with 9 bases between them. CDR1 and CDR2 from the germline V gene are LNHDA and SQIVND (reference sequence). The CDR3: CASSTGTRTDTQYF. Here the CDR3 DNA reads TGTGCCAGTAGTACCGGGACTCGCACAGATACGCAGTATTTT.

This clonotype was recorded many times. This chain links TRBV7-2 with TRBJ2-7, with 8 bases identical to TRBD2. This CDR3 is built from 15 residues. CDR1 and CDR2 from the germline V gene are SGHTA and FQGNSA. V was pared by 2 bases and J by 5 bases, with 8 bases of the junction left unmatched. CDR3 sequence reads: CASSLTGTSGDEQYF. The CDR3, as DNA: TGTGCCAGCAGCTTAACCGGGACTAGTGGCGACGAGCAGTACTTC.

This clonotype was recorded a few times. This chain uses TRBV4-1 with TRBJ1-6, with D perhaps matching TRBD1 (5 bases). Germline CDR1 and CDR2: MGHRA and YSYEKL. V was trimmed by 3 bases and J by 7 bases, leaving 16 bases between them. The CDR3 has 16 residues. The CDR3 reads CASSQARGRTNSPLHF. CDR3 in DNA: TGCGCCAGCAGCCAGGCCCGTGGACGGACAAATTCACCCCTCCACTTT.